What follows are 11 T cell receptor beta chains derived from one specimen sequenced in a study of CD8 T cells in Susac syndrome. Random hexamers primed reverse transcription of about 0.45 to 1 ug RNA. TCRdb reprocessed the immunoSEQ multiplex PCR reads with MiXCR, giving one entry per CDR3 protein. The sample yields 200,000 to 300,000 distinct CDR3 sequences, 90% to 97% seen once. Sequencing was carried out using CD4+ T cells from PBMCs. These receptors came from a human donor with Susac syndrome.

In nucleotides, the CDR3 is TGCAGTGCTAGAGGTCACTACAGTGTGACCCAGTACTTC. Translation gives CSARGHYSVTQYF. J is TRBJ2-5 and V is TRBV20-1; D ambiguous. The CDR3 is made up of 13 amino acids. V was shortened by 1 base and J by 7 bases, with 13 bases between the two germline ends. Germline lookup yields CDR1 DFQATT and CDR2 SNEGSKA (reference sequence).

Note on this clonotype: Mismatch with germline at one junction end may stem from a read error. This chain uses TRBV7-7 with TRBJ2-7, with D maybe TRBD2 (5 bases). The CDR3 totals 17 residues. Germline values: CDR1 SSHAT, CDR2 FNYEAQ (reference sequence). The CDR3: CASSPDTGIHGAHEQYF. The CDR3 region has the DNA TGTGCTAGCAGCCCCGATACCGGGATCCATGGTGCTCACGAGCAGTACTTC.

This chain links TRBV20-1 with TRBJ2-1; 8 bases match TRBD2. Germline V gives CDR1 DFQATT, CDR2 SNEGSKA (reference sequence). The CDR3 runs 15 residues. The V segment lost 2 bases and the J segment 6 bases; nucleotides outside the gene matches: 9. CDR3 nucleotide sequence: TGCAGTGCTAGACCCCCGGGACTAGTGTTCAATGAGCAGTTCTTC. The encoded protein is CSARPPGLVFNEQFF.

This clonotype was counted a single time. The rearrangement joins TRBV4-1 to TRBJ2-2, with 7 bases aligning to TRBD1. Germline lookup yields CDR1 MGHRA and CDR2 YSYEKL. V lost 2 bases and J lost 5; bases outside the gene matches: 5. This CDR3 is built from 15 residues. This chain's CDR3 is CASSQPTGRTGELFF. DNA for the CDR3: TGCGCCAGCAGCCAACCGACAGGGAGAACCGGGGAGCTGTTTTTT.

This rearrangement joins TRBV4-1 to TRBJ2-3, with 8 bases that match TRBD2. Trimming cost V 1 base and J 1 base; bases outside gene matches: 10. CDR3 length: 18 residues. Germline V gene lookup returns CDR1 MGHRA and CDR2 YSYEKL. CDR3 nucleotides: TGCGCCAGCAGCCAAGTGGCGGGAGGAATAATTGGCACAGATACGCAGTATTTT. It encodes CASSQVAGGIIGTDTQYF.

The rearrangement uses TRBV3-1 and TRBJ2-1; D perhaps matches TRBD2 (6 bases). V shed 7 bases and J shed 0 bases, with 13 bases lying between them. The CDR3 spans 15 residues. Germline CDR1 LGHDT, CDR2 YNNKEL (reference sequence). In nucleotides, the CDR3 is TGTGCCAGCACCCTAGCGCTGAGCTCCTACAATGAGCAGTTCTTC. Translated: CASTLALSSYNEQFF.

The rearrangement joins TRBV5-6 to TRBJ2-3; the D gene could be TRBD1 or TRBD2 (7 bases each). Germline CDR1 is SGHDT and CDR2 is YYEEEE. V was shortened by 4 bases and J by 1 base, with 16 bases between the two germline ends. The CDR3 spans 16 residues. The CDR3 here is CASSPGGTGGTDTQYF. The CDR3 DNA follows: TGTGCCAGCAGCCCGGGGGGAACAGGGGGCACAGATACGCAGTATTTT.

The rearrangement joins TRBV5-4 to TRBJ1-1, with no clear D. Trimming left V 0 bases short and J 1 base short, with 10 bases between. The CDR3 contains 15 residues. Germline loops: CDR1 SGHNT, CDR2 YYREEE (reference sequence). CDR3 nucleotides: TGTGCCAGCAGCTTGGAAGTAGGGCGGAACACTGAAGCTTTCTTT. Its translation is CASSLEVGRNTEAFF. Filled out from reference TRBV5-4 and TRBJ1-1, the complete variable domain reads ETGVTQSPTHLIKTRGQQVTLRCSSQSGHNTVSWYQQALGQGPQFIFQYYREEENGRGNFPPRFSGLQFPNYSSELNVNALELDDSALYLCASSLEVGRNTEAFFGQGTRLTVV.

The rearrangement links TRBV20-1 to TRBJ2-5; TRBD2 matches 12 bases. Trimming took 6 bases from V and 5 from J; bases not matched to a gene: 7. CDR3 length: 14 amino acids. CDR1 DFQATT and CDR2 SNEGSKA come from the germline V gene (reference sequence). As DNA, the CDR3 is TGCAGTGCCCGGACTAGCGGGATGGGTGAGACCCAGTACTTC. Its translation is CSARTSGMGETQYF.

The CDR3 nucleotides read TGTGCCAGCAGACCAGGGGGCGCAGATGGCTACACCTTC. Protein sequence: CASRPGGADGYTF. The J gene is TRBJ1-2, the V gene TRBV6-6, with 8 nucleotides matching TRBD1. From germline, CDR1 is MNHNY and CDR2 SVGAGI (reference sequence). The V and J ends lost 6 bases and 6 bases, in that order; junction bases with no gene match: 6. This CDR3 has 13 residues.

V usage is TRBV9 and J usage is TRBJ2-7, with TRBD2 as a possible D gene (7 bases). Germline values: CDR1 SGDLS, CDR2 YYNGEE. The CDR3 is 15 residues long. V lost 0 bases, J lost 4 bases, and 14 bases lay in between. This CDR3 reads CASSVEVGGAYEQYF. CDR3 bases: TGTGCCAGCAGCGTAGAGGTTGGGGGGGCATACGAGCAGTACTTC.